This TCR beta chain emerged from a study of T-cell memory formation after mild COVID-19. At the level of the study: Most TCR clusters belonged to a single donor.

In TCRdb, the 5' RACE reads were re-called with MiXCR into one record per CDR3 protein. The table lists tens of thousands of distinct CDR3 sequences, about 16% of them singletons. Study-wide results and limits: Day 15 to 85 contractors were CD4/CD8 balanced; later expanders leaned CD4+.

For this clonotype: The antigen is undetermined.

This sequence originates from a man aged 18-30 years who had mild COVID-19 (a few samples of this study predate the infection). Cell type and time point are not known. The sample consisted of PBMCs or a T cell subset sorted from them (not recorded which).

The CDR3, as DNA: TGTGCCAGCAGTTTGCAGGCGGCTGAGGTGGGCTATGGCTACACCTTC. Translating gives CASSLQAAEVGYGYTF. The V call is TRBV12-3 or TRBV12-4, the J call TRBJ1-2; no definite D call. CDR3 length: 16 amino acids. The V gene lost 3 bases and the J gene lost 4 bases, with 18 bases spanning the gap.